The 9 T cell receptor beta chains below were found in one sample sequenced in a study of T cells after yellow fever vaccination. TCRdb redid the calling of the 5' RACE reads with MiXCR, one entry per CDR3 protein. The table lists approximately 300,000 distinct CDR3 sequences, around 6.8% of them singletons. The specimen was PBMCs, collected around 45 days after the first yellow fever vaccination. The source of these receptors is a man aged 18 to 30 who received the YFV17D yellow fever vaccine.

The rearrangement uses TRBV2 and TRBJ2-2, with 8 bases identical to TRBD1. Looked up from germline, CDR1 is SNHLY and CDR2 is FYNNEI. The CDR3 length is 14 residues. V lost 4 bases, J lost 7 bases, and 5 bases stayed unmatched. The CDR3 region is CASSVRGRSGELFF. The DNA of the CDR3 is TGTGCCAGCAGTGTCAGGGGGCGAAGCGGGGAGCTGTTTTTT. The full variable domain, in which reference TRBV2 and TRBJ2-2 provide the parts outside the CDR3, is EPEVTQTPSHQVTQMGQEVILRCVPISNHLYFYWYRQILGQKVEFLVSFYNNEISEKSEIFDDQFSVERPDGSNFTLKIRSTKLEDSAMYFCASSVRGRSGELFFGEGSRLTVL.

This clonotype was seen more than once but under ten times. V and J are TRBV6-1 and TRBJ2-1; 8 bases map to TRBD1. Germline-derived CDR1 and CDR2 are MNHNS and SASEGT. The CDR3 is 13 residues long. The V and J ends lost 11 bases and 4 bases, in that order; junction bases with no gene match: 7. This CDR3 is CALRTGNYNEQFF. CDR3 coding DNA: TGTGCCCTCAGGACAGGGAATTACAATGAGCAGTTCTTC.

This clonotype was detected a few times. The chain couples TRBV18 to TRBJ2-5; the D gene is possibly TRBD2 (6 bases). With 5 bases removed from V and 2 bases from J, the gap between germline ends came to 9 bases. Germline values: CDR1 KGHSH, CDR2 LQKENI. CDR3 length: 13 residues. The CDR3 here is CASSVSGQETQYF. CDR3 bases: TGTGCCAGCTCAGTAAGCGGGCAAGAGACCCAGTACTTC.

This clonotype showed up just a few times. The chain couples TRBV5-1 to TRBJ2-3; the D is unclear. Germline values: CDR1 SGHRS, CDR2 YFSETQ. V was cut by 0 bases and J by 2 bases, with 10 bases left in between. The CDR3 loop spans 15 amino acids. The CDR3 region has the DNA TGCGCCAGCAGCTTGGCTCCAAAATCCACAGATACGCAGTATTTT. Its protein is CASSLAPKSTDTQYF.

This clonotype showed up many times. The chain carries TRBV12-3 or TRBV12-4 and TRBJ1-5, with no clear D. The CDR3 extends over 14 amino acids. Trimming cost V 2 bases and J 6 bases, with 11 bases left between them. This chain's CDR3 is CASSLSAGVQPQHF. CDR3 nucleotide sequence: TGTGCCAGCAGTTTAAGTGCAGGCGTTCAGCCCCAGCATTTT.

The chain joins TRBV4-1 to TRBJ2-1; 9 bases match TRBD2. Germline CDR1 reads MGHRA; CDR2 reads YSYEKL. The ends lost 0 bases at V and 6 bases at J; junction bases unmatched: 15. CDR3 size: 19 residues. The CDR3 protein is CASSQERRGSGGTLNEQFF. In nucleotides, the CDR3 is TGCGCCAGCAGCCAAGAGCGGCGAGGGAGCGGGGGGACACTCAATGAGCAGTTCTTC.

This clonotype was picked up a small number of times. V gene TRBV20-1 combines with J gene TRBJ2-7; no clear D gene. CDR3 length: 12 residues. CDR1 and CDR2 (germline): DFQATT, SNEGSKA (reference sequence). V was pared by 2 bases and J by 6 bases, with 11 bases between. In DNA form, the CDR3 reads TGCAGTGCTAGACCCTTAGACGGCGAGCAGTACGTC. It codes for CSARPLDGEQYV.

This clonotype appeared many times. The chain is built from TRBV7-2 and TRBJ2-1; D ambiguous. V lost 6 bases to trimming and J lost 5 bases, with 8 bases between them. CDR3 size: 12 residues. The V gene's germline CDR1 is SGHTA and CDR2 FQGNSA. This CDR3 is CASRGRHNEQFF. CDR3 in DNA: TGTGCCAGCAGAGGGCGTCACAATGAGCAGTTCTTC.

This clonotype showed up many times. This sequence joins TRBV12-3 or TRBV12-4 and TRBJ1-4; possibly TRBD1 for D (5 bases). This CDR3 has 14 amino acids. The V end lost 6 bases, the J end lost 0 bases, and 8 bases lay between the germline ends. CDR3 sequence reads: CASSRVATNEKLFF. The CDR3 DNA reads TGTGCCAGCAGCAGGGTGGCAACTAATGAAAAACTGTTTTTT.